This TCR beta chain was retrieved from a study of blood T cell repertoires in COVID-19. Whole-study context: Whether acute or convalescent, the COVID-19 samples came from the United States, Italy and Spain. Nucleic acid was either cDNA or gDNA, and it came from T cells, B-cell-depleted T cells, or PBMCs.

In the original workflow: Reference gene primer amplification gave estimated nucleated cell counts. Clones were sequenced by immunoSEQ multiplex PCR, and TCRdb holds only the in-frame ones, with some missing. V, J and clone size were drawn from that table, and D and trimming were deduced from the DNA. The sample holds roughly 160,000 clones, 83% seen once. Germline V gene data show CDR1 as DFQATT and CDR2 as SNEGSKA (reference sequence). The CDR3 is 14 amino acids. Germline trimming cut 3 bases from V and 6 bases from J; bases unmatched to any gene: 7. Sequenced sample: peripheral blood. The gene calls are TRBV20-1 and TRBJ2-2, with 7 positions matching TRBD1. This receptor was identified in a woman aged 70-85 years who had recovered from COVID-19. The CDR3 DNA reads as TGCAGTGCTAGTCCACAGGGGCGGGCCGGGGAGCTGTTTTTT. It translates to CSASPQGRAGELFF.